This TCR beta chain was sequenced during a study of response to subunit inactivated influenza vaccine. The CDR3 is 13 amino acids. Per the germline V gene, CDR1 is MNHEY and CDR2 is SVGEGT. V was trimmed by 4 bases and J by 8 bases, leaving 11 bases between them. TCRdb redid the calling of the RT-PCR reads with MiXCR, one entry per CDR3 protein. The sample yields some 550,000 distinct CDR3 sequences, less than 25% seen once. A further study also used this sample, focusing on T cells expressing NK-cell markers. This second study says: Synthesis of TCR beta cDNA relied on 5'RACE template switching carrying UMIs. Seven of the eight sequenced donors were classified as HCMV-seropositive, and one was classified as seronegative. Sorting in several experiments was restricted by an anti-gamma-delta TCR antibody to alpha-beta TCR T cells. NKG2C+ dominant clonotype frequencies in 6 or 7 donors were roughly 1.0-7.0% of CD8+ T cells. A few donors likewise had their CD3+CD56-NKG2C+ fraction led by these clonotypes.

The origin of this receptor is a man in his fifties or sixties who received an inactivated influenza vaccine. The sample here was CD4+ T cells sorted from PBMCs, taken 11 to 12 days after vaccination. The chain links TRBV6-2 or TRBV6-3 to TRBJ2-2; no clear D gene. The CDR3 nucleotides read TGTGCCAGCAGTTCTTACGACCAGGGGGAGCTGTTTTTT. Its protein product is CASSSYDQGELFF.